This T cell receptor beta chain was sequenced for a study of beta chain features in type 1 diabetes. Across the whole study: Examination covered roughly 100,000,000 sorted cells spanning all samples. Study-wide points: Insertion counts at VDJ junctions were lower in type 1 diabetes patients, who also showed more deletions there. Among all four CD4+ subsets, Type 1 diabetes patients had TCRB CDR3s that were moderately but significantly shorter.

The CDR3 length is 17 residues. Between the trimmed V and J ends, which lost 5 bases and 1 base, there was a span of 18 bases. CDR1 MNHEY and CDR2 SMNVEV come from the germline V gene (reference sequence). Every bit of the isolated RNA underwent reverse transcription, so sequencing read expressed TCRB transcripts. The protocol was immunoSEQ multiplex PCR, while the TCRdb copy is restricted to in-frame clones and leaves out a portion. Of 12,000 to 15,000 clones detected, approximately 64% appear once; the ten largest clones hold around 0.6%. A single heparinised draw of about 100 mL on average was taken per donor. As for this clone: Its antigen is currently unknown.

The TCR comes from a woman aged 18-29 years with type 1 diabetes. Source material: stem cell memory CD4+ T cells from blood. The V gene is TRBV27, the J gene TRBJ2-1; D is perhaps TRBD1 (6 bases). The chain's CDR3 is CASSPDPGHPSYNEQFF. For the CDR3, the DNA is TGTGCCAGCAGTCCCGACCCGGGACACCCTTCCTACAATGAGCAGTTCTTC.